These 28 T cell receptor beta chains originate from one sample sequenced in a study of PD-L1 blockade in urothelial cancer. This table comes from immunoSEQ multiplex PCR, and its TCRdb copy is limited to in-frame clones, with some not included. This table has 58,000 or so clones, 86% appearing once. Sequencing was performed on PBMCs, taken around atezolizumab (anti-PD-L1) treatment. The origin of the receptors is a man between 50 and 59 years old with urothelial cancer.

The rearrangement joins TRBV4-2 to TRBJ1-5; 8 bases fit TRBD1. Trimming removed 8 bases from V and 2 bases from J; junction bases left unmatched: 5. The CDR3 sequence is 14 residues long. Germline-derived CDR1 and CDR2 are LGHNA and YNFKEQ. The CDR3 nucleotides read TGTGCCAGCCAAATGGACAGGGGCAATCAGCCCCAGCATTTT. Translating gives CASQMDRGNQPQHF.

V gene TRBV28 combines with J gene TRBJ1-6; a possible D gene is TRBD1 (5 bases). Germline lookup yields CDR1 MDHEN and CDR2 SYDVKM. The CDR3 consists of 13 residues. The V end was cut by 6 bases, the J end by 7 bases, with 10 bases between. The CDR3 DNA reads as TGTGCCAGCAGGCCCCCAGGGAATTCACCCCTCCACTTT. Amino acid sequence: CASRPPGNSPLHF. Supplemented by reference TRBV28 and TRBJ1-6, the full variable domain reads DVKVTQSSRYLVKRTGEKVFLECVQDMDHENMFWYRQDPGLGLRLIYFSYDVKMKEKGDIPEGYSVSREKKERFSLILESASTNQTSMYLCASRPPGNSPLHFGNGTRLTVT.

The J gene is TRBJ1-1, the V gene TRBV6-5, with D maybe TRBD1 (6 bases). Germline CDR1 is MNHEY and CDR2 is SVGAGI. Trimming removed 0 bases from V and 1 base from J, with 9 bases in between. The CDR3 length is 15 residues. CDR3: CASSYSQGRNTEAFF. The CDR3 region has the DNA TGTGCCAGCAGTTACTCCCAGGGGAGGAACACTGAAGCTTTCTTT.

This chain uses TRBV7-3 with TRBJ2-2; TRBD2 might be the D (6 bases). This CDR3 contains 14 residues. Germline values: CDR1 SGHTA, CDR2 FQGTGA. V lost 5 bases and J lost 1, with 8 bases in between. The chain's CDR3 is CASSPGGNTGELFF. The CDR3 nucleotides read TGTGCCAGCAGCCCCGGGGGGAACACCGGGGAGCTGTTTTTT.

V is TRBV18 and J is TRBJ2-7, with a weak D call TRBD1 (6 bases). CDR3 length: 12 amino acids. CDR1 and CDR2 (germline): KGHSH, LQKENI. Trimming removed 4 bases from V and 5 bases from J, with 9 bases in between. In nucleotides, the CDR3 is TGTGCCAGCTCACGACAGGAGGACGAGCAGTACTTC. Translated, it gives CASSRQEDEQYF. Variable domain in full (rest from reference TRBV18 and TRBJ2-7): NAGVMQNPRHLVRRRGQEARLRCSPMKGHSHVYWYRQLPEEGLKFMVYLQKENIIDESGMPKERFSAEFPKEGPSILRIQQVVRGDSAAYFCASSRQEDEQYFGPGTRLTVT.

This clone has a single count. The chain is built from TRBV10-2 and TRBJ2-7; the match to TRBD2 covers 12 bases. Looked up from germline, CDR1 is WSHSY and CDR2 is SAAADI. The CDR3 is 17 residues long. After removal of 0 bases from V and 2 bases from J, the junction contained 5 bases not matched to a gene. The CDR3 region has the DNA TGCGCCAGCAGTGAGTCGTTCGCTAGCGGGAGGGCCTACGAGCAGTACTTC. Protein sequence: CASSESFASGRAYEQYF.

This rearrangement joins TRBV7-9 to TRBJ2-3; D gene unclear. CDR1 is SEHNR, CDR2 FQNEAQ, per germline (reference sequence). Deletions cut 1 base from V and 4 bases from J, with 9 bases between. There are 14 residues in the CDR3. CDR3 protein: CASSLGAGPDTQYF. The CDR3, as DNA: TGTGCCAGCAGCTTAGGCGCAGGCCCAGATACGCAGTATTTT.

The chain couples TRBV10-3 to TRBJ2-7; weak D call: TRBD1 (5 bases). The V and J ends lost 10 bases and 2 bases respectively, with 15 bases between them. The CDR3 extends over 13 amino acids. Per germline, CDR1 ENHRY and CDR2 SYGVKD. In DNA, the CDR3 is TGTGCCACGAAAGCTCGGACAACCTACGAGCAGTACTTC. It translates to CATKARTTYEQYF.

The chain employs TRBV18 and TRBJ2-3; a possible D gene is TRBD2 (5 bases). CDR1 is KGHSH, CDR2 LQKENI, per germline. V lost 1 base, J lost 0 bases, and 14 bases lay in between. This CDR3 has 17 amino acids. Written as DNA, the CDR3 is TGTGCCAGCTCACCACTAAGTAGCGTGGGAAGCACAGATACGCAGTATTTT. This encodes CASSPLSSVGSTDTQYF.

CDR3: CASSSTGTTHNEQFF. The CDR3 nucleotides are TGTGCCAGCAGCTCCACCGGGACTACTCACAATGAGCAGTTCTTC. The genes are TRBV11-3 and TRBJ2-1; the match to TRBD2 covers 7 bases. CDR1 and CDR2 from the germline V gene are SGHNT and YENEEA. The CDR3 runs to 15 residues. V trimming: 4 bases; J trimming: 5 bases; junction bases outside the gene matches: 8. Based on the CDR3 plus reference TRBV11-3 and TRBJ2-1, the full variable domain is EAGVVQSPRYKIIEKKQPVAFWCNPISGHNTLYWYLQNLGQGPELLIRYENEEAVDDSQLPKDRFSAERLKGVDSTLKIQPAELGDSAVYLCASSSTGTTHNEQFFGPGTRLTVL.

The V call is TRBV4-1, the J call TRBJ2-7; 8 bases match TRBD2. Germline V gives CDR1 MGHRA, CDR2 YSYEKL. The V gene end was trimmed by 4 bases and the J gene end by 1 base; junction bases not matched to a gene: 9. CDR3 length: 16 residues. The chain's CDR3 is CASSLTMTSESYEQYF. In DNA form, the CDR3 reads TGCGCCAGCAGCCTAACGATGACTAGCGAATCCTACGAGCAGTACTTC.

This chain connects TRBV5-1 to TRBJ1-2; 7 bases agree with TRBD1. V trimming: 0 bases; J trimming: 6 bases; junction bases outside the gene matches: 5. Germline V gene sequence: CDR1 SGHRS, CDR2 YFSETQ. The CDR3 is 14 residues long. CDR3 protein: CASSLVQGFDGYTF. The CDR3, as DNA: TGCGCCAGCAGCTTGGTACAGGGGTTCGATGGCTACACCTTC.

The rearrangement joins TRBV27 to TRBJ1-2; TRBD1 matches at 7 bases. CDR1 and CDR2 (germline): MNHEY, SMNVEV (reference sequence). The CDR3 consists of 13 residues. Unmatched junction bases numbered 6, after V lost 6 bases and J lost 5 bases. In DNA form, the CDR3 reads TGTGCCAGCAGGAGAGACAGGGATTATGGCTACACCTTC. Encoded protein: CASRRDRDYGYTF.

The chain carries TRBV5-5 and TRBJ2-2; D is unclear. The CDR3 runs 15 residues. Trimming removed 4 bases from V and 0 bases from J, with 10 bases in between. CDR1 and CDR2 (germline): SGHKS, YYEKEE (reference sequence). CDR3 DNA: TGTGCCAGCAGCCCCGTCGGAGCGAACACCGGGGAGCTGTTTTTT. Translating gives CASSPVGANTGELFF.

The chain links TRBV2 to TRBJ1-5; 9 bases align to TRBD1. Trimming removed 6 bases from V and 2 bases from J; junction bases left unmatched: 8. From germline, CDR1 is SNHLY and CDR2 FYNNEI. CDR3 length: 16 amino acids. This CDR3 reads CASRGQGRVGNQPQHF. Written as DNA, the CDR3 is TGTGCCAGCAGAGGACAGGGGCGAGTGGGCAATCAGCCCCAGCATTTT.

The CDR3 sequence is CASRGLATNEKLFF. CDR3 bases: TGTGCCAGTAGGGGGCTTGCAACTAATGAAAAACTGTTTTTT. The genes are TRBV19 and TRBJ1-4; tentatively, D is TRBD1 (5 bases). The CDR3 spans 14 residues. Trimming pared 6 bases from V and 0 bases from J, leaving 8 bases between. CDR1 and CDR2 (germline): LNHDA, SQIVND (reference sequence).

The gene calls are TRBV28 and TRBJ1-2, with 7 positions matching TRBD1. The V and J ends lost 2 bases and 7 bases, in that order; junction bases with no gene match: 16. The CDR3 runs 17 residues. Germline assignment: CDR1 MDHEN and CDR2 SYDVKM. The chain's CDR3 is CASSLPSGQLVVGGYTF. CDR3 coding DNA: TGTGCCAGCAGTTTACCCTCGGGACAGCTCGTAGTAGGTGGCTACACCTTC.

This clone was counted a single time. The gene calls are TRBV7-3 and TRBJ1-2, with unresolved D. CDR3 size: 12 residues. Germline V lookup: CDR1 SGHTA, CDR2 FQGTGA. V dropped 3 bases and J dropped 14 bases, with 16 bases sitting between them. The CDR3 DNA follows: TGTGCCAGCAGCTTTCCGGCAACTAGTCCGACCTTC. As protein: CASSFPATSPTF.

The table lists this clone with a count of one. The J gene is TRBJ2-1, the V gene TRBV7-8, with D possibly TRBD1 on 7 matching bases. In germline, CDR1 is SGHVS, CDR2 FQNEAQ. Trimming removed 4 bases at V and 2 bases at J, with 9 bases between. The CDR3 totals 14 residues. CDR3 residues: CASSSRGAYNEQFF. CDR3 bases: TGTGCCAGCAGCTCCAGGGGGGCCTACAATGAGCAGTTCTTC.

The chain employs TRBV28 and TRBJ2-2, with 10 nucleotides matching TRBD1. V gave up 5 bases and J gave up 6 bases; unmatched junction bases: 6. This CDR3 is 15 amino acids long. CDR1 and CDR2 from the germline V gene are MDHEN and SYDVKM. The CDR3 loop is CASSPGTGVPGELFF. As DNA, the CDR3 is TGTGCCAGCAGTCCTGGGACAGGGGTGCCCGGGGAGCTGTTTTTT. Variable domain in full (rest from reference TRBV28 and TRBJ2-2): DVKVTQSSRYLVKRTGEKVFLECVQDMDHENMFWYRQDPGLGLRLIYFSYDVKMKEKGDIPEGYSVSREKKERFSLILESASTNQTSMYLCASSPGTGVPGELFFGEGSRLTVL.

CDR3 bases: TGTGCCACCAGCGAGCAGGGGACTAAGCAGTTCTTC. Its protein product is CATSEQGTKQFF. The chain has TRBV15 and TRBJ2-1, with D possibly being TRBD2 (7 bases). In germline, CDR1 is LNHNV, CDR2 YYDKDF (reference sequence). V was clipped by 5 bases and J by 11 bases, with 13 bases between them. The CDR3 spans 12 residues.

The rearrangement joins TRBV18 to TRBJ2-5; the match to TRBD2 covers 9 bases. The CDR3 runs to 17 residues. V was pared by 6 bases and J by 2 bases, with 13 bases of the junction left unmatched. The germline gives CDR1 KGHSH, CDR2 LQKENI. Here the CDR3 reads CASSQRGLAGLQETQYF. CDR3 sequence (DNA): TGTGCCAGCTCTCAACGAGGTCTAGCGGGATTACAAGAGACCCAGTACTTC. Filled out from reference TRBV18 and TRBJ2-5, the complete variable domain reads NAGVMQNPRHLVRRRGQEARLRCSPMKGHSHVYWYRQLPEEGLKFMVYLQKENIIDESGMPKERFSAEFPKEGPSILRIQQVVRGDSAAYFCASSQRGLAGLQETQYFGPGTRLLVL.

The J gene is TRBJ2-7, the V gene TRBV11-2; D is uncertain. Germline loops: CDR1 SGHAT, CDR2 FQNNGV. The CDR3 has 16 residues. V lost 3 bases to trimming and J lost 2 bases, with 17 bases between them. The CDR3 DNA is TGTGCCAGCAGCTTTAGCCCCTCGCGGCCACCCTACGAGCAGTACTTC. It is translated as CASSFSPSRPPYEQYF.

V is TRBV10-3 and J is TRBJ2-1; TRBD1 matches at 7 bases. Trimming at V came to 6 bases and at J to 4 bases, leaving 6 bases not matched to a gene. The CDR3 covers 14 residues. CDR1 is ENHRY and CDR2 is SYGVKD in the germline V gene. The CDR3 is CAISPQGQYNEQFF. In nucleotides, the CDR3 is TGTGCCATCAGCCCACAGGGACAGTACAATGAGCAGTTCTTC.

The CDR3 is CASSESSLTSGSNRQFF. The CDR3 coding sequence is TGTGCCAGCAGTGAATCTAGTCTAACTAGCGGGAGTAATCGGCAGTTCTTC. J is TRBJ2-1 and V is TRBV6-1; 11 nucleotides match TRBD2. This CDR3 region has 17 residues. Germline V gene sequence: CDR1 MNHNS, CDR2 SASEGT. V was pared by 2 bases and J by 12 bases, with 15 bases of the junction left unmatched.

The CDR3 reads CATSPLGQGISPLHF. CDR3 sequence (DNA): TGTGCCACCTCCCCGCTGGGACAGGGAATCTCACCCCTCCACTTT. This chain connects TRBV6-1 to TRBJ1-6; TRBD1 matches at 9 bases. The CDR3 is 15 residues long. Germline lookup yields CDR1 MNHNS and CDR2 SASEGT. The J segment lost 10 bases and the V segment lost 10 bases, leaving 14 bases of the junction unmatched.

This clone was counted a single time. The CDR3 coding sequence is TGTGCCAGCAGCTCAGGGAACTATCAGCCCCAGCATTTT. Its protein is CASSSGNYQPQHF. The rearrangement uses TRBV5-6 and TRBJ1-5; a weak D match, TRBD1 (5 bases). The V end was cut by 3 bases, the J end by 5 bases, with 9 bases between. CDR3 length: 13 amino acids. In germline, CDR1 is SGHDT, CDR2 YYEEEE.

J is TRBJ2-3 and V is TRBV5-5; D possibly corresponds to TRBD2 (6 bases). V was cut by 0 bases and J by 6 bases, with 11 bases left in between. The CDR3 sequence is 14 residues long. Germline loops: CDR1 SGHKS, CDR2 YYEKEE (reference sequence). CDR3 amino acids: CASSLVGRTDTQYF. The CDR3 nucleotides are TGTGCCAGCAGCTTGGTGGGGAGGACGGATACGCAGTATTTT.